This TCR gamma chain was observed in a study of Vδ1+ human thymocytes listed by TCRdb under 2018. About the full investigation: mRNA-level TRG and TRD CDR3 repertoires of highly purified Vdelta1+ thymocytes from young children were characterised as a data resource. Validation of the multiplex-based CDR3 amplicon strategy against 5'RACE-based CDR3 amplicon generation methods had been performed previously. Points the paper makes about the study in general: Thymic TRG and TRD repertoires appeared highly polyclonal with Gaussian CDR3 length distributions, unlike oligoclonal peripheral blood repertoires. Despite high sort purity, about 21% of thymic TRD sequences were Vdelta2 (and few Vdelta3), unlike peripheral blood Vdelta1+ controls. Because unexpected Vdelta2 sequences could lead to misinterpretation of bulk repertoire data, the authors recommended using highly purified populations and validating at the single-cell level. Donors did not cluster by age or sex, so the analyses were not stratified by age or sex. Donors shared many TRG clonotypes (up to about 7x10^3), but TRD repertoires were essentially private, with at most 120 shared.

This clone occurred a few times. Its antigen remains undetermined. Base qualities are not recorded, but no much larger clone differs from it by a single base. RNA was extracted with the RNeasy mini kit and reverse transcribed using Superscript III. Multiplex PCR was used to generate CDR3 amplicons, with pooled V-gene forward primers and a constant-region reverse primer carrying Illumina adaptor overhangs. After gel purification, amplicons were indexed with Nextera index primers over approximately 8 extra PCR cycles and were then purified with AMPure XP beads. Libraries were sequenced on an Illumina MiSeq with paired-end 250 bp reads, dual indexing and roughly 20% PhiX spike-in. In the source study's methods: FastQC was used to quality check the reads, while ea-utils fastq-join merged the TRG read pairs. IMGT/HighV-QUEST was used to annotate the sequences, only productive sequences with an unambiguous V-gene assignment were kept, and clonotypes were defined as sequences sharing an identical CDR3 sequence. For downstream analysis, VDJtools 1.1.1, tcR 2.2.3, Treemap and vegan Shannon diversity in R 3.4.4 were used. With CATT, TCRdb called clones again from the public reads; duplicate DNA rows were later joined. TCRdb's processing, not the authors' own work, is the source of the V and J calls. This sample comprises 35,000 or so gamma-chain clones, roughly a fifth of them detected only once. The ten biggest clones cover 1.5% to 2% of the sample.

Thymic samples were depleted of alphabeta T cells, then CD3+ TCRVdelta1+ TCRVdelta2- thymocytes were FACS-sorted. Sorted Vdelta1+ thymocyte purity ranged from about 98% to 99.6%. Thymic specimens were obtained from 8 paediatric patients, aged from roughly 5 days to 15 months, who were undergoing corrective cardiac surgery. Thymic tissue was dispersed, and mononuclear cells were isolated on a Histopaque-1077 density gradient. Staining used anti-TCRVdelta1 clone TS8.2, anti-TCRVdelta2 clone B6, anti-CD3 clone HIT3a and anti-TCRalphabeta clone IP26 antibodies. The CDR3 runs 14 amino acids, cysteine and phenylalanine included. Of the read, only the CDR3 DNA is kept; its 42 bases are in frame from base 1. Per the germline V gene, EGSNGY is the CDR1 and YDSYNSKV is the CDR2. The germline V end is reduced by 1 base and the J end by 7 bases; junction bases left unmatched: 10.

This chain is built from TRGV2 and TRGJ1 or TRGJ2. The TCR originated in a girl younger than two who had congenital heart surgery. The sequenced sample was Vdelta1+ gamma-delta thymocytes from the thymus. This sample's cell subset or site label indicates: FACS-sorted CD3+ TCRalphabeta- TCRVdelta1+ TCRVdelta2- thymocytes. The CDR3 region has the sequence CATWDGRHSYKKLF. The DNA is as follows: TGTGCCACCTGGGACGGCCGCCATTCGTATAAGAAACTCTTT.